The 17 T cell receptor beta chains below come from one sample, sequenced in a study of technical replicates of blood from a few donors. Repertoires were generated with immunoSEQ multiplex PCR, while TCRdb's copy carries only in-frame clones and drops some. The sample carries approximately 75,000 clones, 95% to 98% recorded once. Input material: T cells isolated from PBMCs. These receptors were taken from a human donor in good health.

This clone came up once. The rearrangement joins TRBV13 to TRBJ2-2; 7 bases map to TRBD1. The CDR3 extends over 16 amino acids. Germline CDR1 is PRHDT and CDR2 is FYEKMQ (reference sequence). Trimming cost V 1 base and J 4 bases; bases outside gene matches: 6. The CDR3 nucleotides read TGTGCCAGCAGCTTAGCACAGGGGATTCGCACCGGGGAGCTGTTTTTT. This codes for CASSLAQGIRTGELFF.

J is TRBJ2-1 and V is TRBV28; D is undetermined. Germline V lookup: CDR1 MDHEN, CDR2 SYDVKM. V was cut by 2 bases and J by 5 bases, with 10 bases left in between. CDR3 size: 14 residues. CDR3 nucleotides: TGTGCCAGCAGTTTAGAGTATTTTAACAATGAGCAGTTCTTC. It encodes CASSLEYFNNEQFF.

The chain couples TRBV5-4 to TRBJ2-2; TRBD2 agrees at 14 bases. J was trimmed by 0 bases and V by 4 bases; bases with no gene match: 2. This CDR3 is 17 amino acids long. Germline V gene sequence: CDR1 SGHNT, CDR2 YYREEE (reference sequence). CDR3 DNA sequence: TGTGCCAGCAGCGGGACTAGCGGGAGTACGAACACCGGGGAGCTGTTTTTT. This gives the protein CASSGTSGSTNTGELFF.

For the CDR3, the DNA is TGTGCCAGCAGCCGTGACAGGGGCGAGCAGTACTTC. Its translation: CASSRDRGEQYF. The chain links TRBV7-2 to TRBJ2-7, with 8 bases matching TRBD1. The CDR3 length is 12 residues. The trim removed 5 bases at V and 6 bases at J, leaving 3 bases unmatched. From germline, CDR1 is SGHTA and CDR2 FQGNSA.

The rearrangement joins TRBV9 to TRBJ2-2, with TRBD1 as a possible D gene (6 bases). Germline assignment: CDR1 SGDLS and CDR2 YYNGEE. Trimming cost V 0 bases and J 7 bases, with 16 bases left between them. The CDR3 is 16 amino acids. CDR3: CASSVALRDTGGELFF. The DNA for the CDR3 is TGTGCCAGCAGCGTAGCCCTCAGGGACACGGGCGGGGAGCTGTTTTTT.

The rearrangement uses TRBV30 and TRBJ1-5, with 10 bases aligning to TRBD1. The germline V gene encodes CDR1 GTSNPN and CDR2 SVGIG (reference sequence). J lost 0 bases, V lost 5 bases, and 10 bases had no gene match. CDR3 size: 17 residues. In nucleotides, the CDR3 is TGTGCCTGGGGTGGGACAGGGGTCCTGCTTAGCAATCAGCCCCAGCATTTT. Protein sequence: CAWGGTGVLLSNQPQHF.

The chain joins TRBV27 to TRBJ2-1, with D uncertain. The CDR3 contains 11 residues. From germline, CDR1 is MNHEY and CDR2 SMNVEV (reference sequence). Trimming removed 6 bases at V and 8 bases at J, with 8 bases between. Here the CDR3 reads CASSLSYEQFF. The CDR3 DNA reads as TGTGCCAGCAGCCTTAGTTATGAGCAGTTCTTC.

V gene TRBV6-6 combines with J gene TRBJ2-3; 8 positions agree with TRBD2. CDR3 length: 13 residues. The J segment lost 5 bases and the V segment lost 8 bases, leaving 6 bases of the junction unmatched. Germline V gene lookup returns CDR1 MNHNY and CDR2 SVGAGI (reference sequence). The CDR3 nucleotides read TGTGCCAGCTCACCCGGGGGGGAAGATACGCAGTATTTT. It specifies CASSPGGEDTQYF.

The chain is built from TRBV6-1 and TRBJ1-2, with D unresolved. V was shortened by 2 bases and J by 1 base, with 8 bases between the two germline ends. The germline V gene has CDR1 MNHNS and CDR2 SASEGT. CDR3 length: 14 amino acids. The CDR3 coding sequence is TGTGCCAGCAGTGAATGGCGGAGTAACTATGGCTACACCTTC. As protein: CASSEWRSNYGYTF.

This chain links TRBV7-7 with TRBJ2-1; 7 nucleotides agree with TRBD2. Unmatched junction bases numbered 2, after V lost 6 bases and J lost 0 bases. The CDR3 is made up of 14 amino acids. Germline V CDR1 and CDR2: SSHAT, FNYEAQ (reference sequence). This CDR3 reads CASSSGGSYNEQFF. The DNA for the CDR3 is TGTGCCAGCAGTTCGGGGGGCTCCTACAATGAGCAGTTCTTC. The whole variable domain, remainder taken from reference TRBV7-7 and TRBJ2-1, is GAGVSQSPRYKVTKRGQDVTLRCDPISSHATLYWYQQALGQGPEFLTYFNYEAQPDKSGLPSDRFSAERPEGSISTLTIQRTEQRDSAMYRCASSSGGSYNEQFFGPGTRLTVL.

The chain employs TRBV7-8 and TRBJ2-2; 15 bases fit TRBD2. This CDR3 spans 17 amino acids. Germline values: CDR1 SGHVS, CDR2 FQNEAQ. The ends lost 5 bases at V and 3 bases at J; junction bases unmatched: 4. The CDR3 sequence is CASSTGLAGGDTGELFF. The CDR3 DNA reads TGTGCCAGCAGCACTGGACTAGCGGGAGGGGACACCGGGGAGCTGTTTTTT.

This chain uses TRBV9 with TRBJ2-1; 9 bases are shared with TRBD1. The CDR3 runs to 16 residues. Germline CDR1 SGDLS, CDR2 YYNGEE. With V trimmed by 3 bases and J by 7 bases, 11 bases remained unmatched. Written as DNA, the CDR3 is TGTGCCAGCAGCGAGGGGCAACAGGGGGCCCTAAATGAGCAGTTCTTC. Its protein is CASSEGQQGALNEQFF.

The chain couples TRBV4-1 to TRBJ2-7, with TRBD2 matching over 8 bases. Germline V gene lookup returns CDR1 MGHRA and CDR2 YSYEKL. V was clipped by 4 bases and J by 5 bases; unmatched bases: 13. CDR3 length: 16 amino acids. CDR3 sequence: CASSLRVGTRVDEQYF. As DNA, the CDR3 is TGCGCCAGCAGCCTCAGGGTCGGGACTAGGGTCGACGAGCAGTACTTC.

The chain employs TRBV5-1 and TRBJ2-1; no firm D call. The V and J ends lost 0 bases and 5 bases respectively, with 12 bases between them. Germline V gene data show CDR1 as SGHRS and CDR2 as YFSETQ. The CDR3 contains 15 residues. For the CDR3, the DNA is TGCGCCAGCAGCTTGGCAGAAATCACCCACAATGAGCAGTTCTTC. Its protein is CASSLAEITHNEQFF.

The chain has TRBV6-5 and TRBJ1-2; D is perhaps TRBD1 (6 bases). The germline V and J ends were trimmed by 8 bases and 6 bases, with 16 bases remaining between them. Per germline, CDR1 MNHEY and CDR2 SVGAGI. The CDR3 has 13 amino acids. The CDR3 loop is CASATTGSDGYTF. The CDR3, as DNA: TGTGCCAGCGCGACTACAGGGTCGGATGGCTACACCTTC.

The rearrangement uses TRBV5-1 and TRBJ2-5; D perhaps matches TRBD2 (7 bases). The germline V and J ends were trimmed by 0 bases and 5 bases, with 17 bases remaining between them. The germline V gene has CDR1 SGHRS and CDR2 YFSETQ. The CDR3 sequence is 16 residues long. The CDR3 nucleotides are TGCGCCAGCAGCTTGGCGGTAGGGGGGGATTGGGAGACCCAGTACTTC. This translates into CASSLAVGGDWETQYF.

The chain has TRBV30 and TRBJ1-1, with D possibly matching TRBD1 (6 bases). The CDR3 extends over 12 amino acids. Germline V gives CDR1 GTSNPN, CDR2 SVGIG (reference sequence). V was trimmed by 1 base and J by 7 bases, leaving 10 bases between them. This CDR3 is CAWSDRALEAFF. CDR3 DNA sequence: TGTGCCTGGAGTGACAGGGCCCTTGAAGCTTTCTTT.